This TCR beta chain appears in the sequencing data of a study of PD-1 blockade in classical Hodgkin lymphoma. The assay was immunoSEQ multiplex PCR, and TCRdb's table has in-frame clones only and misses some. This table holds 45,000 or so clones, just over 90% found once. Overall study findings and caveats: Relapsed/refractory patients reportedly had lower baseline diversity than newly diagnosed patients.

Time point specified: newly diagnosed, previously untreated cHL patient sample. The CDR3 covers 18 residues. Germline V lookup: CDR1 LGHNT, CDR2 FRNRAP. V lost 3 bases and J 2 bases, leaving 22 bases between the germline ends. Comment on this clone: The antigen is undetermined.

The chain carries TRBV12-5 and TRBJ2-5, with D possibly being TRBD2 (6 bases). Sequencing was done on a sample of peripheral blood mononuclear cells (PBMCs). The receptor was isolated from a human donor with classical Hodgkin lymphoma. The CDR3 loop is CASGLPPGWGGQQETQYF. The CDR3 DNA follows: TGTGCTAGTGGTTTACCGCCGGGCTGGGGAGGACAACAAGAGACCCAGTACTTC.